This T cell receptor beta chain derives from a study of response to subunit inactivated influenza vaccine. General study points: After each seasonal influenza vaccination, few new T cells are recruited, the authors suggested.

This CDR3 contains 15 residues. Losses at the gene ends were 3 bases for V and 1 base for J; bases not matched to a gene: 1. Germline V gene data show CDR1 as SNHLY and CDR2 as FYNNEI. TCRdb re-called the RT-PCR reads with MiXCR, one entry per CDR3 protein. The sample consists of 650,000 to 850,000 distinct CDR3 sequences, approximately 13% of them appearing once. As concerns this clonotype: Its antigen remains unidentified.

The receptor's source is a man in his fifties or sixties who received an inactivated influenza vaccine. Sequenced here: PBMCs from blood, sampled less than 15 days before vaccination. The rearrangement links TRBV2 to TRBJ2-2, with 8 nucleotides matching TRBD1. The CDR3 sequence: CASSEGQENTGELFF. Here the CDR3 DNA reads TGTGCCAGCAGTGAGGGACAGGAGAACACCGGGGAGCTGTTTTTT.